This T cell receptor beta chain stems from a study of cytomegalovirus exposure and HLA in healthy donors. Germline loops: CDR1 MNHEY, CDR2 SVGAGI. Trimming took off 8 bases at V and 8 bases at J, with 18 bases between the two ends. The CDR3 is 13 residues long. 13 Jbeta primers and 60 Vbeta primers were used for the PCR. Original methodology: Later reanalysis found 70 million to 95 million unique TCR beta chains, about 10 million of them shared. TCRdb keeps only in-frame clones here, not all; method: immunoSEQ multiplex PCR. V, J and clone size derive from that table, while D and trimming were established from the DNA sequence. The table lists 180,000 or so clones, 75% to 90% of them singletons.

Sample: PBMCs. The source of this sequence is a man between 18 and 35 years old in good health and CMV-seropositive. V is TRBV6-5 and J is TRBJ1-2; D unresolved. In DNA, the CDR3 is TGTGCCAGCGGCCCCGATCCGGGGTGGGGCTACACCTTC. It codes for CASGPDPGWGYTF.